This T cell receptor beta chain appears in the sequencing data of a study of T cell changes during pregnancy in multiple sclerosis. Method: immunoSEQ multiplex PCR; TCRdb's copy keeps in-frame clones and lacks some. This repertoire shows 90,000 to 100,000 clones, about 93% found once; its top ten account for 4.3%. The CDR3 loop spans 12 amino acids. Trimming cost V 6 bases and J 5 bases, with 10 bases left between them. Looked up from germline, CDR1 is SEHNR and CDR2 is FQNEAQ (reference sequence). The material was peripheral blood, obtained in the first trimester of pregnancy. The V gene is TRBV7-9, the J gene TRBJ1-1, with D possibly being TRBD1 (6 bases). This TCR was recovered from a female donor with multiple sclerosis, enrolled in a pregnancy study. The CDR3 sequence: CASRRGGTEAFF. The CDR3 nucleotides are TGTGCCAGCAGGAGGGGGGGGACTGAAGCTTTCTTT.